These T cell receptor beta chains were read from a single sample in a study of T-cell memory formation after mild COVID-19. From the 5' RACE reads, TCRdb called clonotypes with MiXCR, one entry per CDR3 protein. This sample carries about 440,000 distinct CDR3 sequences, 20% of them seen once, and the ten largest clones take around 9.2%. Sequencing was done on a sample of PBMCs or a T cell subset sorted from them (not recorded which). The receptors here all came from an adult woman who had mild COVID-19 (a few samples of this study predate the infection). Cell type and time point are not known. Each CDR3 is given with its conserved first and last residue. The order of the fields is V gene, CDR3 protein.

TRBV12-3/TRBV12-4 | CASSFTAYEQYF
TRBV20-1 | CSATLRRNTEAFF
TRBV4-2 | CASSQGDSSLHEQFF
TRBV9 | CASSAPGQGSYNEQFF
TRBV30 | CAWRTAYEQYF
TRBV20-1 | CSARPSTDTQYF
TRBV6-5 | CASSYSRGSEQYF
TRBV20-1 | CSARTGTVSNYGYTF
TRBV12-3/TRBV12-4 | CASSSPRLAGGTGELFF
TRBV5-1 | CASSPGRIQPGKINNEQFF
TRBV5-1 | CASSSLLAPADNEQFF
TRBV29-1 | CSVDGTGGWNTGELFF
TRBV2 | CASSSHLERGETQYF
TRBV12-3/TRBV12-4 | CASTAGPYNEQFF
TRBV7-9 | CASSATGLETQYF
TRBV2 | CASTRGLAGGTGELFF
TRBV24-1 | CATSVKAEQFF